Listed below are T cell receptor beta chains from one sample, sequenced in a study of a mutant IDH1 vaccine in newly diagnosed glioma. Sequenced by immunoSEQ multiplex PCR; TCRdb stores in-frame clones only, minus some. The repertoire holds tens of thousands of clones, with around four fifths as singletons. The source material was PBMCs, sampled from a glioma patient treated with radiotherapy, temozolomide or both. All receptors come from a man aged 35 to 55 with glioma. Some clones in this sample may be carry-over from other donors' samples. The CDR3 runs from the conserved cysteine through the conserved F or W.

j_call,v_call,cdr3_aa
TRBJ2-3,TRBV6-1,CASSEWWSDTQYF
TRBJ1-4,TRBV7-9,CASSPDVGGVEEKLFF
TRBJ2-1,TRBV5-6,CASSLDEYNEQFF
TRBJ2-7,TRBV6-5,CASRGGQIYEQYF
TRBJ1-4,TRBV4-3,CASSQDWAGTNEKLFF
TRBJ2-1,TRBV5-5,CASSPDPPGEQFF
TRBJ1-3,TRBV29-1,CSVLKARSGNTIYF
TRBJ2-5,TRBV5-1,CASSWATGQQETQYF
TRBJ1-1,TRBV4-1,CASSPGRGGVTEAFF
TRBJ2-3,TRBV12-5,CASTGQGGDTQYF
TRBJ1-2,TRBV5-1,CASTGETKYGYTF
TRBJ2-3,TRBV5-1,CASSPPGLAGTSTDTQYF